The clone carrying this T cell receptor beta chain turned up a few times. The sample belongs to a study of blood T cell repertoires in COVID-19. Study-level background: Samples representing acute and convalescent COVID-19 were sourced from the United States, Italy and Spain. The cDNA or gDNA used as material had been derived from T cells, B-cell-depleted T cells, or PBMCs.

CDR1 and CDR2 from the germline V gene are MNHEY and SVGAGI. With V trimmed by 6 bases and J by 6 bases, 10 bases remained unmatched. The CDR3 contains 15 residues. Per the authors' pipeline: Scientists estimated how many nucleated cells there were by amplifying reference gene primers. Data came from immunoSEQ multiplex PCR; TCRdb stores just in-frame clones and leaves some out. D and trimming were read from the DNA, whereas the V and J calls and clone size are those reported in that table. This sample carries 35,000 to 50,000 clones, 70% to 90% of them seen once, and the ten largest clones take about 12%.

The gene calls are TRBV6-5 and TRBJ1-2, with TRBD1 identical over 10 bases. Sequencing was carried out using peripheral blood. This TCR derives from a woman in her 70s in a cohort sampled during active COVID-19. CDR3 DNA: TGTGCCAGCAGATCTGGGACAGGGGTTAGGGATGGCTACACCTTC. This gives the protein CASRSGTGVRDGYTF.